The rows below give T cell receptor beta chains drawn from one sample of a study of blood T cell repertoires in COVID-19. This table comes from immunoSEQ multiplex PCR, and its TCRdb copy is limited to in-frame clones, with some not included. This sample has about 230,000 clones, with around four fifths found just once. The sample taken for sequencing was peripheral blood. The receptors here all came from a woman older than 75 with active or convalescent COVID-19. Each CDR3 is given with its conserved first and last residue.

TRBV6-2/TRBV6-3	TRBJ2-3	CASRLQLAARADTQYF
TRBV19	TRBJ1-5	CASSPGQGVFQPQHF
TRBV11-3	TRBJ1-2	CASSSSSGIYTF
TRBV7-2	TRBJ1-1	CASSPPSGRGTEAFF
TRBV6-1	TRBJ2-5	CASSEEGRGGETQYF
TRBV3-1/TRBV3-2	TRBJ2-4	CASSQAGLAGTKNIQYF
TRBV9	TRBJ2-3	CASSVDLLTDTQYF
TRBV7-2	TRBJ2-7	CASSRDLSQTGPTRYF
TRBV5-1	TRBJ2-5	CASSPEGAGGGETQYF
TRBV12-3/TRBV12-4	TRBJ2-1	CASSLLRRSEQFF
TRBV6-5	TRBJ2-7	CASSSRLDSYEQYF
TRBV19	TRBJ1-2	CATLPGLGYGYTF
TRBV7-9	TRBJ2-7	CASSLARGSSYEQYF
TRBV29-1	TRBJ2-5	CSVETGTETQYF
TRBV5-4	TRBJ2-3	CASSLRTSGPTDTQYF
TRBV5-1	TRBJ2-7	CASTTTSGTYEQYF
TRBV5-4	TRBJ1-1	CASSLGDRTNTEAFF
TRBV28	TRBJ1-4	CASSSPRGQGEKLFF
TRBV7-3	TRBJ2-3	CASSPNRGYTQYF
TRBV11-1	TRBJ2-2	CASRYTGGFTGELFF
TRBV2	TRBJ2-4	CASSVQGTQNIQYF
TRBV5-1	TRBJ2-7	CASSLVSGLSSYEQYF
TRBV10-3	TRBJ1-3	CAIGTGVGNTIYF
TRBV27	TRBJ2-1	CASSFYVHNEQFF
TRBV3-1/TRBV3-2	TRBJ2-1	CASSQGTGEQFF
TRBV20-1	TRBJ1-1	CSASRQGAGTEAFF
TRBV29-1	TRBJ1-5	CSARQGDQPQHF
TRBV5-6	TRBJ1-5	CASSLRKTGRRAFDQPQHF
TRBV18	TRBJ2-1	CASSPPLLARNNEQFF
TRBV6-5	TRBJ2-5	CASQGRDETQYF
TRBV5-4	TRBJ1-2	CASSIDRDGYTF
TRBV5-6	TRBJ2-7	CASSLGQGSYEQYF
TRBV3-1/TRBV3-2	TRBJ2-1	CASSRRTSGRSYNEQFF
TRBV11-2	TRBJ2-1	CASSSMGQFAYNEQFF
TRBV11-1	TRBJ1-1	CASSLPLAGGTEAFF
TRBV11-2	TRBJ2-7	CASSHRLAGNSYEQYF
TRBV3-1/TRBV3-2	TRBJ2-5	CASSQEGTGTGEGTQYF
TRBV6-2/TRBV6-3	TRBJ2-7	CASSYDTRGYSYEQYF
TRBV5-1	TRBJ2-2	CASSRGASGRVNTGELFF
TRBV18	TRBJ2-1	CASSPASGGLPFF
TRBV7-2	TRBJ2-1	CASSPRLAGDGEQFF
TRBV7-7	TRBJ2-2	CASSLSTGGPTGELFF
TRBV6-5	TRBJ1-2	CASSRQGLTNYGYTF
TRBV5-4	TRBJ1-2	CASSQGQGFYGYTF
TRBV10-3	TRBJ1-6	CAISESGNSPLHF
TRBV24-1	TRBJ2-5	CATSDSREGGETQYF
TRBV29-1	TRBJ2-1	CSVPPTGDNEQFF
TRBV5-1	TRBJ2-3	CASSSGTGSSTDTQYF
TRBV7-2	TRBJ1-4	CASSRGQYNEKLFF
TRBV5-1	TRBJ2-3	CASSSYGTGGYGDTQYF
TRBV5-1	TRBJ2-3	CASSLVPGGVPDTQYF
TRBV9	TRBJ2-6	CASSVGSGANSGANVLTF
TRBV7-2	TRBJ2-5	CASSLALGTGEETQYF